This TCR beta chain was retrieved from a study of CD8+ T cells in alopecia areata. The length of the CDR3 is 12 residues. V gave up 10 bases and J gave up 4 bases, with 13 bases separating them. Germline CDR1 and CDR2: MDHEN and SYDVKM. Extraction of RNA preceded its reverse transcription into cDNA, which served as the sequencing template. Assay used: immunoSEQ multiplex PCR; TCRdb lists only in-frame clones, some missing. The sample lists 150,000 to 200,000 clones; 55% were seen once. The clonotype was recovered from a human donor in good health. The gene calls are TRBV28 and TRBJ1-2; D call uncertain. Source material: CD4+ T cells sorted from blood. CDR3 sequence: CATCLDAYGYTF. CDR3 nucleotides: TGTGCCACCTGCCTGGACGCCTATGGCTACACCTTC.